This T cell receptor (beta chain) was captured by sequencing in a study of cytomegalovirus exposure and HLA in healthy donors. In the PCR, 60 Vbeta and 13 Jbeta primers were used. Generated by immunoSEQ multiplex PCR, the TCRdb table keeps only in-frame clones and is missing some. The sample consists of around 100,000 clones, 70% to 80% of them appearing once. V was trimmed by 5 bases and J by 9 bases, leaving 16 bases between them. This CDR3 comprises 13 residues. The germline CDR1 and CDR2 sequences are SGHDN and FVKESK. The TCR comes from a female donor in good health and CMV-seropositive. Sequenced: PBMCs. This chain connects TRBV14 to TRBJ2-5, with D perhaps TRBD2 (6 bases). CDR3 amino acids: CASSLGLGLPQYF. The CDR3 DNA is TGTGCCAGCAGCTTGGGACTGGGATTGCCCCAGTACTTC.